This entry concerns a single T cell receptor beta chain. Every patient relapsed after autologous stem cell transplantation, and brentuximab vedotin exposure varied. Germline V gene sequence: CDR1 MGHRA, CDR2 YSYEKL. This CDR3 contains 15 residues. V was pared by 7 bases and J by 6 bases, with 9 bases of the junction left unmatched. This sample is drawn from a study of PD-1 blockade in classical Hodgkin lymphoma. The table came from immunoSEQ multiplex PCR; TCRdb's copy has only in-frame clones and leaves some out. This sample yields about 41,000 clones, of which about 74% are seen a single time; about 22% belongs to the top ten.

The clonotype was recovered from a human donor with classical Hodgkin lymphoma. The input for sequencing was peripheral blood mononuclear cells (PBMCs), taken at baseline. The rearrangement uses TRBV4-1 and TRBJ2-2, with 9 bases aligning to TRBD1. The CDR3 nucleotides read TGCGCCAGCACCCCGGGACAGGGTCTCGCCGGGGAGCTGTTTTTT. It is translated as CASTPGQGLAGELFF.